Following are 20 T cell receptor beta chains from one sample sequenced in a study of human versus mouse CDR3 diversity and MHC coevolution. Sequencing used immunoSEQ multiplex PCR; TCRdb keeps in-frame clones, though not all of them. The table records some 82,000 clones, 93% of them present only once. The sample comprised naive CD4+ T cells from blood. Subset in this sample: CD45RO-negative CD62L-positive naive CD4 T cells. These receptors originate from a person aged 30 to 69 in good health.

The chain is built from TRBV5-4 and TRBJ2-4; D gene unclear. CDR3 length equals 17 residues. Germline values: CDR1 SGHNT, CDR2 YYREEE (reference sequence). V lost 2 bases, J lost 1 base, and 16 bases lay in between. This CDR3 is CASSFLIIPLAKNIQYF. Here the CDR3 DNA reads TGTGCCAGCAGCTTTTTAATAATCCCACTGGCCAAAAACATTCAGTACTTC.

This chain uses TRBV19 with TRBJ2-2, with TRBD2 as a possible D gene (6 bases). The CDR3 loop spans 16 amino acids. Germline lookup yields CDR1 LNHDA and CDR2 SQIVND (reference sequence). Trimming shortened V by 1 base and J by 2 bases, and 11 bases separated the two germline ends. The DNA for the CDR3 is TGTGCCAGTAGTATAGGAGGGAGGTTAAACACCGGGGAGCTGTTTTTT. Its translation: CASSIGGRLNTGELFF.

The chain is built from TRBV18 and TRBJ2-1; perhaps TRBD2 as D (6 bases). Germline values: CDR1 KGHSH, CDR2 LQKENI. CDR3 size: 15 residues. V gave up 2 bases and J gave up 2 bases, with 10 bases separating them. The CDR3, as DNA: TGTGCCAGCTCACCAGAGCGGGTGACCTACAATGAGCAGTTCTTC. It is translated as CASSPERVTYNEQFF. Full variable domain (missing parts from reference TRBV18 and TRBJ2-1): NAGVMQNPRHLVRRRGQEARLRCSPMKGHSHVYWYRQLPEEGLKFMVYLQKENIIDESGMPKERFSAEFPKEGPSILRIQQVVRGDSAAYFCASSPERVTYNEQFFGPGTRLTVL.

In this sample, this clone turned up once. This chain joins TRBV2 and TRBJ2-1; D may be TRBD2 (6 bases). CDR1 and CDR2 (germline): SNHLY, FYNNEI. V was clipped by 4 bases and J by 10 bases, with 14 bases between them. The CDR3 contains 13 residues. CDR3 region: CASSAQGAGEQFF. DNA for the CDR3: TGTGCCAGCAGTGCGCAAGGGGCGGGGGAGCAGTTCTTC.

The chain is built from TRBV9 and TRBJ2-7; D perhaps matches TRBD1 (6 bases). Trimming left V 0 bases short and J 3 bases short, with 13 bases between. CDR1 SGDLS and CDR2 YYNGEE come from the germline V gene. The CDR3 sequence is 15 residues long. DNA of the CDR3: TGTGCCAGCAGCGTAGCTCCGGCAGGGGACTACGAGCAGTACTTC. This translates into CASSVAPAGDYEQYF.

This chain joins TRBV18 and TRBJ2-1; the match to TRBD2 covers 14 bases. The ends lost 4 bases at V and 9 bases at J; junction bases unmatched: 5. The CDR3 extends over 15 amino acids. Germline V gene lookup returns CDR1 KGHSH and CDR2 LQKENI. For the CDR3, the DNA is TGTGCCAGCTCACTTGGGACTAGCGGGAGTAGTGAGCAGTTCTTC. The encoded protein is CASSLGTSGSSEQFF.

V and J are TRBV7-8 and TRBJ1-3; 8 bases are shared with TRBD1. The junction had 9 bases not matched to a gene; V was cut back by 8 bases and J by 3 bases. Germline-derived CDR1 and CDR2 are SGHVS and FQNEAQ. CDR3 length equals 15 residues. The CDR3 DNA reads TGTGCCAGCGGGACCGGACAGGGTAGTGGAAACACCATATATTTT. It yields the protein CASGTGQGSGNTIYF.

V and J are TRBV6-1 and TRBJ2-3; D is perhaps TRBD2 (5 bases). V lost 10 bases and J lost 0, with 17 bases in between. Germline CDR1 is MNHNS and CDR2 is SASEGT. The length of the CDR3 is 15 residues. DNA for the CDR3: TGTGCCACTACCACCGGGGATACTAGCACAGATACGCAGTATTTT. Translated: CATTTGDTSTDTQYF.

This clone was observed a single time. DNA of the CDR3: TGTGCCAGCGCCAAGCCGGGACAGGGTATGATCGAGCAGTACTTC. Translating it yields CASAKPGQGMIEQYF. The chain links TRBV27 to TRBJ2-7, with 9 bases lining up with TRBD1. Germline CDR1 MNHEY, CDR2 SMNVEV (reference sequence). This CDR3 is 15 amino acids long. The junction had 14 bases not matched to a gene; V was cut back by 8 bases and J by 6 bases.

In this sample, this clone turned up once. The chain recombines TRBV11-3 with TRBJ2-7; tentative D call: TRBD2 (6 bases). This CDR3 region has 18 residues. Germline CDR1 SGHNT, CDR2 YENEEA. V lost 4 bases and J 2 bases, leaving 24 bases between the germline ends. CDR3 protein: CASSSTGTPGSAAYEQYF. CDR3 bases: TGTGCCAGCAGCTCGACCGGGACTCCCGGATCAGCAGCCTACGAGCAGTACTTC.

The J gene is TRBJ2-7, the V gene TRBV18; the D is unclear. There are 12 residues in the CDR3. The ends were cut back, 2 bases at V and 3 bases at J, with 5 bases in the middle. The V gene's germline CDR1 is KGHSH and CDR2 LQKENI. The CDR3 region is CASSPGDYEQYF. The CDR3 coding sequence is TGTGCCAGCTCACCAGGAGACTACGAGCAGTACTTC.

The rearrangement uses TRBV19 and TRBJ2-7, with TRBD2 as a possible D gene (6 bases). The CDR3 consists of 15 residues. Trimming cost V 5 bases and J 4 bases, with 18 bases left between them. CDR1 is LNHDA, CDR2 SQIVND, per germline (reference sequence). For the CDR3, the DNA is TGTGCCAGTAGTCCCCGACGGCAGGCGGGATACGAGCAGTACTTC. As protein: CASSPRRQAGYEQYF.

This clone appeared a single time. V usage is TRBV6-1 and J usage is TRBJ1-1, with a tentative D call TRBD1 (5 bases). The CDR3 is 13 residues long. Germline-derived CDR1 and CDR2 are MNHNS and SASEGT. Between the trimmed V and J ends, which lost 4 bases and 4 bases, there was a span of 10 bases. The CDR3 region is CASSGGGGTEAFF. CDR3 DNA sequence: TGTGCCAGCAGTGGTGGGGGAGGCACTGAAGCTTTCTTT.

This clone was found once. V is TRBV25-1 and J is TRBJ1-2; D is uncertain. The CDR3 is 13 amino acids. V was cut by 3 bases and J by 4 bases, with 9 bases left in between. Germline lookup yields CDR1 MGHDK and CDR2 SYGVNS. This CDR3 reads CASSDMRVYGYTF. CDR3 in DNA: TGTGCCAGCAGTGACATGAGAGTCTATGGCTACACCTTC.

V usage is TRBV18 and J usage is TRBJ1-4; 8 nucleotides align to TRBD1. J lost 5 bases, V lost 3 bases, and 8 bases had no gene match. Germline loops: CDR1 KGHSH, CDR2 LQKENI. This CDR3 comprises 16 residues. CDR3 DNA: TGTGCCAGCTCACCTTTAGACAGGGGAGCGAATGAAAAACTGTTTTTT. It translates to CASSPLDRGANEKLFF. Full variable domain (rest looked up from reference TRBV18 and TRBJ1-4): NAGVMQNPRHLVRRRGQEARLRCSPMKGHSHVYWYRQLPEEGLKFMVYLQKENIIDESGMPKERFSAEFPKEGPSILRIQQVVRGDSAAYFCASSPLDRGANEKLFFGSGTQLSVL.

The chain uses TRBV28 and TRBJ1-2, with 8 bases identical to TRBD1. V shed 5 bases and J 8 bases; nucleotides not matched to a gene: 13. The CDR3 has 15 residues. Per germline, CDR1 MDHEN and CDR2 SYDVKM. CDR3 bases: TGTGCCAGCAGTCTCCAGACCGGGACAGGAGACGGCTACACCTTC. It codes for CASSLQTGTGDGYTF.

The rearrangement joins TRBV7-2 to TRBJ1-2; 8 nucleotides agree with TRBD1. CDR3 length: 14 amino acids. Germline V CDR1 and CDR2: SGHTA, FQGNSA. V lost 5 bases to trimming and J lost 3 bases; unmatched junction nucleotides: 5. CDR3 protein: CASSPGGQYYGYTF. CDR3 nucleotides: TGTGCCAGCAGCCCAGGGGGCCAGTACTATGGCTACACCTTC.

The CDR3 protein is CASSLDEGGALSKTQYF. CDR3 DNA sequence: TGTGCCAGCAGCTTAGATGAGGGCGGAGCTCTCTCCAAGACCCAGTACTTC. The chain couples TRBV7-8 to TRBJ2-5, with D maybe TRBD2 (5 bases). This CDR3 spans 17 amino acids. From germline, CDR1 is SGHVS and CDR2 FQNEAQ. Trimming left V 1 base short and J 6 bases short, with 21 bases between.

This chain uses TRBV27 with TRBJ1-4; D is perhaps TRBD1 (5 bases). The CDR3 sequence is 14 residues long. The germline CDR1 and CDR2 sequences are MNHEY and SMNVEV (reference sequence). V lost 6 bases and J lost 7, with 15 bases in between. The CDR3: CASRYTGPSEKLFF. CDR3 nucleotides: TGTGCCAGCAGGTATACAGGTCCCAGTGAAAAACTGTTTTTT.

The V gene is TRBV9, the J gene TRBJ1-1; TRBD1 is a possible D gene (5 bases). Germline lookup yields CDR1 SGDLS and CDR2 YYNGEE. Trimming removed 7 bases at V and 3 bases at J, with 16 bases between. The length of the CDR3 is 14 residues. The DNA for the CDR3 is TGTGCCAGCTGCCCCGGGGGGAGGGACACTGAAGCTTTCTTT. Encoded protein: CASCPGGRDTEAFF.